This T cell receptor beta chain was obtained from a study of blood T cells in healthy people across ages. Points from the study as a whole: Older individuals had lower TCR beta diversity per million T cells (the decline was roughly linear).

PCR was performed a second time for 7 to 11 cycles using a sample-barcoded 5' primer and a J-beta primer mix. TCRdb processed the 5' RACE reads anew with MiXCR; each CDR3 protein has one entry. The sample includes hundreds of thousands of distinct CDR3 sequences, approximately 30% seen only once; the top ten take approximately 15%. Peripheral blood from each donor was collected in a volume of roughly 9.8 milliliters. Whenever a sample was processed, at least 6 million PBMCs were isolated. Every sample gave at least 5 micrograms of total RNA when it was extracted. This clonotype was found a few times. Antigen specificity is unknown. This TCR was recovered from a woman over 75 in good health. The sample was blood.

CDR3 amino acids: CASSQIKRTANTGELFF. CDR3 sequence (DNA): TGTGCCAGCAGCCAAATAAAACGGACAGCGAACACCGGGGAGCTGTTTTTT. The V call is TRBV3-1, the J call TRBJ2-2; the D gene is possibly TRBD1 (6 bases). Per germline, CDR1 LGHDT and CDR2 YNNKEL (reference sequence). The germline V and J ends were trimmed by 2 bases and 0 bases, with 13 bases remaining between them. The CDR3 covers 17 residues.